The 5 T cell receptor beta chains listed next were all sequenced from one sample in a study of monozygotic twins with inflammatory bowel disease. TCRdb reanalyzed the 5' RACE reads, giving one entry per CDR3 protein sequence and no DNA. The sample is made up of roughly 320,000 distinct CDR3 sequences, and the top ten hold approximately 5.9% of it. Material for sequencing was blood. The receptors come from a human donor with ulcerative colitis or Crohn's disease, or a healthy co-twin of an affected twin (not recorded which).

The genes are TRBV5-6 and TRBJ2-5; the D call from TCRdb, TRBD2, cannot be confirmed without DNA. CDR3 size: 14 residues. Germline V lookup: CDR1 SGHDT, CDR2 YYEEEE. The CDR3 sequence is CASSQTSGKETQYF.

This rearrangement joins TRBV5-1 to TRBJ2-5. This CDR3 region has 11 residues. Germline-derived CDR1 and CDR2 are SGHRS and YFSETQ. The CDR3 here is CASSSLETQYF.

The genes are TRBV28 and TRBJ2-3; TCRdb's D call of TRBD1 is untestable without DNA. CDR3 length equals 13 residues. Germline CDR1 reads MDHEN; CDR2 reads SYDVKM. Here the CDR3 reads CASSLGQADTQYF.

V is TRBV7-6 and J is TRBJ1-1; TCRdb lists TRBD1, though no DNA is available to test this call. Germline assignment: CDR1 SGHVS and CDR2 FNYEAQ. There are 16 residues in the CDR3. The CDR3 loop is CASSSRQGSTNTEAFF.

The chain links TRBV20-1 to TRBJ2-3; TCRdb proposes TRBD2, but this gene call is untestable without DNA. Germline loops: CDR1 DFQATT, CDR2 SNEGSKA (reference sequence). The CDR3 has 14 amino acids. The CDR3 loop reads CSAFQGGGHQAQYF.